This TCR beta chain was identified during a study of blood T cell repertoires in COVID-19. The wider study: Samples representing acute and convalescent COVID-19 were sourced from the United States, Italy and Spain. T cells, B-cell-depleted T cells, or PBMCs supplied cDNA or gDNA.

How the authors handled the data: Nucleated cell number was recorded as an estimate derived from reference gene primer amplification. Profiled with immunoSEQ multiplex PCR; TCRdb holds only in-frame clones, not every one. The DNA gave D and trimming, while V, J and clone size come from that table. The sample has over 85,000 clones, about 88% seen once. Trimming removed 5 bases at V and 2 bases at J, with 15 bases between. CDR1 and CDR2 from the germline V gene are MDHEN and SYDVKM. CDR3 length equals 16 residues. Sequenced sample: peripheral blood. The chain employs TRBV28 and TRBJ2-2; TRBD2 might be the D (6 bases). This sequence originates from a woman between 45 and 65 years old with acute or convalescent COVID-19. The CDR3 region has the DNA TGTGCCAGCAGTCTACTCCGGGGGTTTAACACCGGGGAGCTGTTTTTT. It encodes CASSLLRGFNTGELFF.